The present entry profiles one T cell receptor beta chain with its context. Which antigen it targets is not known. Within one base of it there is no much larger clone, and no base qualities were kept. The sample's time point, from its label and the paper: baseline before first vaccination. Vaccinee samples came from UK trials COV001 and COV002, including a single-blind randomized controlled phase 2/3 trial of AZD1222 (ChAdOx1 nCoV-19) in healthy adults. For TCRbeta chain sequencing, PBMC samples were collected from trial participants at day 0 and at day 28 after the second dose. There are 13 amino acids in the CDR3, from cysteine to phenylalanine inclusive. The only DNA kept is the CDR3, 39 bases in frame from the first base. Ends trimmed: V by 7 bases, J by 5 bases; bases unmatched to a gene: 5. The CDR3 regions of human TCRbeta chains were analyzed by immunosequencing. In the paper's pipeline: TCRs in the repertoires were matched against a reference library of SARS-CoV-2-specific TCRs that had been generated with the MIRA antigen-specificity platform. Breadth was defined as the fraction of unique TCRs that were SARS-CoV-2-associated. Depth was defined as the fraction of total T cells that were SARS-CoV-2-associated. Using the MIRA data, each spike-specific TCR was mapped to the spike region that the TCR reacts to and placed in a CD4 or CD8 class. Log10-transformed breadth and depth values were compared by one-way ANOVA with Sidak's multiple comparisons tests. TCRdb mirrors the immuneACCESS table, restricted to in-frame sequences. Some clones are absent from its copies; in checked studies, under half trace to an unresolved V gene, and the reason for the others is unknown. The DNA was the basis for D and trimming; V, J and clone size are from that table. Recorded for this sample are 130,000 to 150,000 clones; approximately 94% of them occurred a single time. About 2.1% of the sample goes to the ten largest clones.

The entry originates in a study of T cell responses to AZD1222 COVID-19 vaccine (dated by TCRdb to 2020 to 2022). Describing the broader study: Because spike-specific TCR depth and breadth did not differ between the two schedules, AZD1222 recipients who got a second dose at roughly 4 weeks were pooled with those who got a second dose at roughly 12 weeks. TCR sequencing was performed for some 250 trial participants, of whom about 210 were given two doses of AZD1222 and some 25 were given two doses of MenACWY control vaccine. Trial participants were enrolled into age subgroups of 18-55, 56-69 and 70-plus years, which contained roughly 140, 27 and 60 TCR-sequenced participants, respectively.

The full study reports these points: Conclusions about previously exposed vaccinees are limited, since just six AZD1222 recipients were seropositive for SARS-CoV-2 at baseline. A significant rise in spike-specific TCR breadth and depth was observed after two AZD1222 doses relative to day 0 and relative to MenACWY recipients. Reportedly, close to half of the unique spike-specific TCRs recognized epitopes lying outside the regions that are mutated in the B.1.351 and B.1.1.7 variants. Participants were mostly white British, with more females than males. The authors suggested clonal diversity may have been underestimated. The vaccine-associated CD4 TCRs covered the entire spike protein, and the dominant responses fell in regions 160-218 and 743-854. Because no day 14 peak-response samples were available, repertoires were characterized only after the peak T cell response. In the small 56-69-year group, the increase in depth fell short of significance, most likely because of low power.

Sequences were derived from peripheral blood, sampled on day 0 of AZD1222 vaccination. The chain is encoded by TRBV12-3 or TRBV12-4 joined to TRBJ1-1; 9 central bases correspond to TRBD1. The TCR originated in an adult in good health. The DNA reads TGTGCCAGCAACCGACAGGGGGGGACTGAAGCTTTCTTT. This yields the protein CASNRQGGTEAFF.